This TCR beta chain was found in a study of T cell changes during pregnancy in multiple sclerosis (dated by TCRdb to between 2018 and 2020). Describing the broader study: In women with multiple sclerosis, the researchers looked at how the T cell repertoire shifted as pregnancy progressed.

About this clone itself: Its recognized antigen is unknown. No much larger clone exists at a distance of one base, and base qualities are not known.

The library was obtained by the immunoSEQ multiplex PCR assay. The table was pulled from immuneACCESS by TCRdb, which kept in-frame rearrangements only. Such tables lose some clones; where checked, under half of the loss comes from unresolved V genes, and the rest has no known cause. This sample lists tens of thousands of clones; just under 95% were detected once. Together, the top ten hold approximately 0.99% of the sample. The cysteine opens and the phenylalanine closes a CDR3 of 14 amino acids. Only CDR3 DNA remains: 42 bases, in frame from the first base. Reading the germline V gene (reference sequence) gives CDR1 LNHDA and CDR2 SQIVND. Relative to germline, V is missing 6 bases and J is missing 0 bases, with 2 bases of the junction outside any gene match.

The sequence came from a female donor with multiple sclerosis, enrolled in a pregnancy study. The sequences come from peripheral blood, collected in the first trimester of pregnancy. The chain joins TRBV19 to TRBJ2-3; 8 middle bases align to TRBD1. The nucleotides read TGTGCCAGTAGGTACAGGGGGAGCACAGATACGCAGTATTTT. It translates to CASRYRGSTDTQYF. Supplemented by the reference TRBV19 and TRBJ2-3 proteins around the CDR3, the complete variable domain is DGGITQSPKYLFRKEGQNVTLSCEQNLNHDAMYWYRQDPGQGLRLIYYSQIVNDFQKGDIAEGYSVSREKKESFPLTVTSAQKNPTAFYLCASRYRGSTDTQYFGPGTRLTVL.